Listed below are T cell receptor beta chains from one sample, sequenced in a study of response to subunit inactivated influenza vaccine. TCRdb re-called the RT-PCR reads with MiXCR, one entry per CDR3 protein. The profile shows 800,000 to 1,000,000 distinct CDR3 sequences, over 20% of them singletons. Source: PBMCs from blood, taken roughly 5 days after vaccination. The source is a man between 45 and 60 years old who received an inactivated influenza vaccine. Both conserved end residues are part of each CDR3. Fields, in order: CDR3 DNA, CDR3 protein, D gene, clone size, J gene, V gene. D genes are given only for firm matches. Some rows have no size entry. The others give once, few or many, or a class for an expanded clone.

TGTGCCATCAGTGAGTCGCGGCTCTACAATGAGCAGTTCTTC CAISESRLYNEQFF NA NA TRBJ2-1 TRBV10-3
TGTGCCAGCAGATCAGGGGGGGGCAATCAGCCCCAGCATTTT CASRSGGGNQPQHF TRBD1 NA TRBJ1-5 TRBV6-1
TGTGCCAGCAGCCCCTGGGCCAGCTCCTACAATGAGCAGTTCTTC CASSPWASSYNEQFF NA few TRBJ2-1 TRBV9
TGTGCCAGCAGTTTATCGGGACAGGTCGTCCACTTT CASSLSGQVVHF TRBD1 NA TRBJ1-6 TRBV12-3/TRBV12-4
TGTGCCAGCAGCCAGACAGTTGGCGGTGAGCAGTTCTTC CASSQTVGGEQFF NA NA TRBJ2-1 TRBV14
TGCAGTGCTACACCACCGGGACAGGAGACGCAGTATTTT CSATPPGQETQYF TRBD1 few TRBJ2-3 TRBV20-1
TGTGCCAGCAGTAAAAGACTAGCGGGAGCGAACACCGGGGAGCTGTTTTTT CASSKRLAGANTGELFF TRBD2 once TRBJ2-2 TRBV7-3
TGCGCCAGCAGCCCGGGGAGAGGGCCTAGCGGAAGTAATGAGCAGTTCTTC CASSPGRGPSGSNEQFF TRBD2 few TRBJ2-1 TRBV5-1
TGCAGTGCTAGAGAGGGACAGGGAATGGGGCAAGAGACCCAGTACTTC CSAREGQGMGQETQYF TRBD1 NA TRBJ2-5 TRBV20-1
TGTGCCAGCAGCTTGCGCCCGGGGCCCCAAGAGACCCAGTACTTC CASSLRPGPQETQYF NA few TRBJ2-5 TRBV5-5
TGTGCCAGCTCACCGGCTAGCGGGAGGGATGATAATGAGCAGTTCTTC CASSPASGRDDNEQFF TRBD2 NA TRBJ2-1 TRBV18
TGTGCCATCAGTGAGTCGTGGGAGCGGTATGAGCAGTTCTTC CAISESWERYEQFF NA few TRBJ2-1 TRBV10-3
TGCAGCGCCGGGAGGACTGAAGCTTTCTTT CSAGRTEAFF NA few TRBJ1-1 TRBV29-1
TGTGCCAGCAGCATACGACTAGCGGGAGGCGGCGAGCAGTACTTC CASSIRLAGGGEQYF TRBD2 once TRBJ2-7 TRBV4-2
TGTGCCAGCAGCTTAAGTGGCGGGAGGACCTCCGAGCAGTACTTC CASSLSGGRTSEQYF TRBD2 NA TRBJ2-7 TRBV7-2
TGCGCCAGCAGCTTGGGTCCAGGGGATAATTCACCCCTCCACTTT CASSLGPGDNSPLHF NA few TRBJ1-6 TRBV5-1
TGCGCCAGCCCACGAACAGATACGCAGTATTTT CASPRTDTQYF NA NA TRBJ2-3 TRBV10-1
TGTGCCAGCAGCGTAGTGGTTGGGGGCGCGAACACCGGGGAGCTGTTTTTT CASSVVVGGANTGELFF NA NA TRBJ2-2 TRBV9
TGTGCCAGCAGTTTCGCGGGAGTTCCCTACGAGCAGTACTTC CASSFAGVPYEQYF TRBD2 few TRBJ2-7 TRBV12-3/TRBV12-4
TGTGCCAGCAGTGTCGCACTAGCCCCAGAAACCCAGTACTTC CASSVALAPETQYF NA NA TRBJ2-5 TRBV6-1
TGTGCCAGCAGCCAACCCCCCCCTAGCGGACCCTACGAGCAGTACTTC CASSQPPPSGPYEQYF TRBD2 few TRBJ2-7 TRBV4-2
TGCAGTGCCGCCCGGAGGGACAGGGTTAATGAAAAACTGTTTTTT CSAARRDRVNEKLFF TRBD1 NA TRBJ1-4 TRBV20-1
TGTGCCAGCAGTTATTCTTGGCGGGGGGAGAACACCGGGGAGCTGTTTTTT CASSYSWRGENTGELFF TRBD2 NA TRBJ2-2 TRBV6-5
TGTGCCAGCAGTTCGACCTCCCCCGGGCAACTCCAGATGTATGGCTACACCTTC CASSSTSPGQLQMYGYTF NA NA TRBJ1-2 TRBV7-3
TGTGCCAGCAGTTCCTCCCCCTCCGGGTCGGGCAATCAGCCCCAGCATTTT CASSSSPSGSGNQPQHF NA NA TRBJ1-5 TRBV6-5
TGCGCCAGCAGCTTCCATATGGGGGGGGCCGCGTACGAGCAGTACTTC CASSFHMGGAAYEQYF NA NA TRBJ2-7 TRBV5-1
TGTGCCACCAGCGGAAGTAAGCGGGAGGGGACGGAGACCCAGTACTTC CATSGSKREGTETQYF TRBD2 NA TRBJ2-5 TRBV15
TGCAGTGCCCGACTAGCGGGGGAATACGAGCAGTACTTC CSARLAGEYEQYF TRBD2 few TRBJ2-7 TRBV20-1
TGTGCCATCAGTGGAGCATTCGAGGTAGCGGGAGTGGAGAATGAGCAGTTCTTC CAISGAFEVAGVENEQFF TRBD2 NA TRBJ2-1 TRBV10-3
TGTGCCAGCAGCCAAGATCCTCCCGGCAGGGGGACCTACGAGCAGTACTTC CASSQDPPGRGTYEQYF TRBD1 NA TRBJ2-7 TRBV4-2
TGTGCCAGCAGCTTCGACAGGAATACGCAGTATTTT CASSFDRNTQYF NA NA TRBJ2-3 TRBV7-2
TGTGCCAGCAGTTTGAGGCTAGCGGGGGTTGGCGAGCAGTACTTC CASSLRLAGVGEQYF TRBD2 many TRBJ2-7 TRBV12-3/TRBV12-4
TGTGCCAGCAGTGACGGCAATCAGCCCCAGCATTTT CASSDGNQPQHF NA many TRBJ1-5 TRBV12-3/TRBV12-4
TGTGCCAGCACCCCGATGGGGGGGGACTCCTACGAGCAGTACTTC CASTPMGGDSYEQYF TRBD2 few TRBJ2-7 TRBV7-2
TGTGCCAGCAGTTTCAGACTAGCGGGAGGTTCCTACAATGAGCAGTTCTTC CASSFRLAGGSYNEQFF TRBD2 NA TRBJ2-1 TRBV12-3/TRBV12-4
TGTGCCAGCAGCTTAGGAGCGGGAGGGCCAGTTGAGCAGTTCTTC CASSLGAGGPVEQFF TRBD2 few TRBJ2-1 TRBV7-9
TGTGCCAGCAGCTTAGCGTTGCAATACGAGCAGTACTTC CASSLALQYEQYF NA many TRBJ2-7 TRBV7-2
TGTGCCAGCAGCTTACAGCAGGGAATGACTGAAGCTTTCTTT CASSLQQGMTEAFF NA NA TRBJ1-1 TRBV7-2
TGCAGCGTCCTTGACAGGGGGTACGAGCAGTACTTC CSVLDRGYEQYF TRBD1 few TRBJ2-7 TRBV29-1
TGCGCCAGCAGCGAGGACAACGCCTACGAGCAGTACTTC CASSEDNAYEQYF NA NA TRBJ2-7 TRBV5-1
TGTGCCAGCAGCCGACGAACAGGGTCGAGAGGGGAAGATACGCAGTATTTT CASSRRTGSRGEDTQYF NA NA TRBJ2-3 TRBV4-2
TGTGCCAGCAGTTACCTGGCTAGCGGGGGATACGAGCAGTACTTC CASSYLASGGYEQYF TRBD2 NA TRBJ2-7 TRBV6-6
TGCGCCAGCAGCGTGTGGGCTAGCGGGGGGTACAATGAGCAGTTCTTC CASSVWASGGYNEQFF TRBD2 few TRBJ2-1 TRBV5-1
TGTGCCATCAGTGAGTCGAATCTGGCGGCAGGGAACGAGCAGTACTTC CAISESNLAAGNEQYF NA NA TRBJ2-7 TRBV10-3
TGTGCCATCAGCACTAGCGCGTCCTACGAGCAGTACTTC CAISTSASYEQYF TRBD2 NA TRBJ2-7 TRBV10-3
TGTGCCAGCTCACCACCGGCTAGGCGCTACGAGCAGTACTTC CASSPPARRYEQYF NA NA TRBJ2-7 TRBV18
TGCAGTGCTCAACAGGGGGCGATTGGGAATGAGCAGTTCTTC CSAQQGAIGNEQFF TRBD1 NA TRBJ2-1 TRBV20-1
TGTGCCAGCAGCAGCGGGATCTCCGGTTCACCCCTCCACTTT CASSSGISGSPLHF NA NA TRBJ1-6 TRBV7-2